The 10 T cell receptor beta chains below all came from one sample that was sequenced in a study of shared clonotypes between healthy human individuals. Libraries were prepared by immunoSEQ multiplex PCR; TCRdb keeps only in-frame clonotypes and omits some of them. Of about 1.1 million clones listed, around three quarters were seen once; the top ten hold about 0.89%. Specimen: memory CD4+ T cells from PBMCs. The subset: CD45RA-negative fraction. Receptor source: a man between 18 and 35 years old in good health. Some clones in this sample may be carry-over from other donors' samples.

This rearrangement joins TRBV25-1 to TRBJ1-3, with TRBD1 matching 9 bases. Germline loops: CDR1 MGHDK, CDR2 SYGVNS. The CDR3 spans 15 residues. V dropped 3 bases and J dropped 11; count of bases not matched to a gene: 11. CDR3 protein: CASSESATGGISIYF. The CDR3 DNA is TGTGCCAGCAGTGAGTCGGCGACAGGGGGAATTTCCATATATTTT.

The CDR3 region is CASSIRARASDTQYF. In DNA form, the CDR3 reads TGTGCCAGTAGTATACGGGCCAGAGCATCTGATACGCAGTATTTT. The V gene is TRBV19, the J gene TRBJ2-3; D not resolved. V was clipped by 2 bases and J by 6 bases, with 15 bases between them. The CDR3 extends over 15 amino acids. Looked up from germline, CDR1 is LNHDA and CDR2 is SQIVND (reference sequence).

The chain links TRBV5-8 to TRBJ2-7, with 8 bases fitting TRBD2. Germline assignment: CDR1 SGHTS and CDR2 YDEGEE. V was pared by 4 bases and J by 3 bases, with 6 bases of the junction left unmatched. The CDR3 has 14 amino acids. The CDR3 region has the DNA TGTGCCAGCAGCATCGGGGGGGGCTTCTACGAGCAGTACTTC. This encodes CASSIGGGFYEQYF.

The chain recombines TRBV19 with TRBJ2-7; D is ambiguous. CDR3 size: 15 residues. Trimming removed 5 bases from V and 3 bases from J, with 17 bases in between. CDR1 and CDR2 from the germline V gene are LNHDA and SQIVND (reference sequence). The CDR3 is CASSPRTPGLYEQYF. The DNA of the CDR3 is TGTGCCAGTAGTCCCCGGACCCCCGGGCTCTACGAGCAGTACTTC.

A word on this clone: Other DNA sequences of this sample code for an identical CDR3. V gene TRBV29-1 combines with J gene TRBJ2-7; unclear D gene. CDR1 and CDR2 from the germline V gene are SQVTM and ANQGSEA. V gave up 1 base and J gave up 2 bases, with 6 bases separating them. This CDR3 is 12 amino acids long. In DNA, the CDR3 is TGCAGCGTTGAAGTGGGAACCTACGAGCAGTACTTC. Translating it yields CSVEVGTYEQYF.

The chain recombines TRBV28 with TRBJ1-5, with 9 bases that match TRBD1. The J segment lost 0 bases and the V segment lost 6 bases, leaving 12 bases of the junction unmatched. CDR3 length: 18 amino acids. The germline V gene has CDR1 MDHEN and CDR2 SYDVKM. CDR3 protein: CASRGRDRDFYSNQPQHF. DNA for the CDR3: TGTGCCAGCAGGGGCCGGGACAGGGACTTTTATAGCAATCAGCCCCAGCATTTT.

The gene calls are TRBV23-1 and TRBJ2-7; TRBD1 or TRBD2 may be the D gene (7 bases each). TRBV23-1 is labeled an ORF, and its function is uncertain. The CDR3 is 15 residues long. The germline V and J ends were trimmed by 2 bases and 3 bases, with 14 bases remaining between them. The CDR3 loop is CASSQRDREGYEQYF. DNA of the CDR3: TGCGCCAGCAGTCAACGAGACAGGGAGGGCTACGAGCAGTACTTC.

This rearrangement joins TRBV19 to TRBJ1-1; D ambiguous. With 9 bases removed from V and 0 bases from J, the gap between germline ends came to 11 bases. The germline gives CDR1 LNHDA, CDR2 SQIVND (reference sequence). The CDR3 totals 13 residues. CDR3 coding DNA: TGTGCCAGCCGAGGGCAGTTGAACACTGAAGCTTTCTTT. Amino acid sequence: CASRGQLNTEAFF.

The V gene is TRBV28, the J gene TRBJ2-5, with D uncertain. CDR1 and CDR2 (germline): MDHEN, SYDVKM. The V end was cut by 2 bases, the J end by 0 bases, with 10 bases between. The CDR3 is made up of 15 amino acids. The CDR3 coding sequence is TGTGCCAGCAGTTTAGCCCTAGGAGACCAAGAGACCCAGTACTTC. Translation gives CASSLALGDQETQYF. The complete variable domain, with remaining parts taken from reference TRBV28 and TRBJ2-5, reads DVKVTQSSRYLVKRTGEKVFLECVQDMDHENMFWYRQDPGLGLRLIYFSYDVKMKEKGDIPEGYSVSREKKERFSLILESASTNQTSMYLCASSLALGDQETQYFGPGTRLLVL.

To note about this clone: The sample holds other DNA sequences that translate to the same CDR3. The chain recombines TRBV7-9 with TRBJ1-2; D is unclear. Germline V gene data show CDR1 as SEHNR and CDR2 as FQNEAQ (reference sequence). The length of the CDR3 is 16 residues. V gave up 0 bases and J gave up 0 bases, with 11 bases separating them. The CDR3 nucleotides read TGTGCCAGCAGCTTAGCTGGAGGGCAAGCTAACTATGGCTACACCTTC. Translated, it gives CASSLAGGQANYGYTF. Full variable domain (missing parts from reference TRBV7-9 and TRBJ1-2): DTGVSQNPRHKITKRGQNVTFRCDPISEHNRLYWYRQTLGQGPEFLTYFQNEAQLEKSRLLSDRFSAERPKGSFSTLEIQRTEQGDSAMYLCASSLAGGQANYGYTFGSGTRLTVV.